Sequencing of this T cell receptor (beta chain) was carried out in a study of blood T cell repertoires in COVID-19. Study details: T cells, B-cell-depleted T cells, or PBMCs supplied cDNA or gDNA.

This CDR3 has 13 residues. Recruits, aged roughly 18 to 89 years, lived in 24 US areas. Recovered status in Cohort 3 required two negative PCRs, clearance, or symptom resolution. Original processing methods: Amplified reference gene primers provided the basis for estimating nucleated cell counts. TCRdb's table, derived via immunoSEQ multiplex PCR, lists solely in-frame clones and lacks some. D and trimming come from the DNA, and the V and J calls and clone size come from that table. The top ten clones hold 1.2% of a sample with 300,000 to 450,000 clones, more than 75% of them seen once. The genes are TRBV21-1 and TRBJ2-7; the D call of TRBD2 is as the table states it, not checked on the DNA. TRBV21-1 is reported as a pseudogene. The sequence was collected from a woman aged 18 to 35 who had recovered from COVID-19. Sequenced material: PBMCs or T cells enriched from blood (not recorded which). CDR3 nucleotide sequence: TGTGCCAGCAGCAAACTGACTTGGAACGAGCAGTACTTC. It translates to CASSKLTWNEQYF.